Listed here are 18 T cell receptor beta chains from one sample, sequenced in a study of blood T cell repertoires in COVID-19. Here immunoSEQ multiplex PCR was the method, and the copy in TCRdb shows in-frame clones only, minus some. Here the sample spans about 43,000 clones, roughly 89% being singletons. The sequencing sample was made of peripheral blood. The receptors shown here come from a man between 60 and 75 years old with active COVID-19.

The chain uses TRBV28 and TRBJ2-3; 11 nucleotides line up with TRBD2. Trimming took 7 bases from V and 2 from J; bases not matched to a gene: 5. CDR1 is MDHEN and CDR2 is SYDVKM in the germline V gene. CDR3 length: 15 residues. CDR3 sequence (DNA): TGTGCCAGCATCCCTAGCGGGGGGACCACAGATACGCAGTATTTT. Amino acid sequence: CASIPSGGTTDTQYF.

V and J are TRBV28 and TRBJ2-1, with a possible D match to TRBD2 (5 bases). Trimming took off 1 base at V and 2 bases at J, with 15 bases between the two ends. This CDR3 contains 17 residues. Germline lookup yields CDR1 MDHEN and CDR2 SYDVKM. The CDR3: CASSLYGDSVPYNEQFF. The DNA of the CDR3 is TGTGCCAGCAGTTTATACGGTGATAGCGTCCCCTACAATGAGCAGTTCTTC.

The CDR3 DNA is TGTGCCAGCAGCTTACGGCAGGTTGTAGTCGGGGAGCTGTTTTTT. Translated: CASSLRQVVVGELFF. The chain has TRBV7-2 and TRBJ2-2, with D uncertain. The CDR3 contains 15 residues. Germline assignment: CDR1 SGHTA and CDR2 FQGNSA. Trimming pared 2 bases from V and 7 bases from J, leaving 14 bases between. The full variable domain, completed using reference TRBV7-2 and TRBJ2-2, is GAGVSQSPSNKVTEKGKDVELRCDPISGHTALYWYRQSLGQGLEFLIYFQGNSAPDKSGLPSDRFSAERTGGSVSTLTIQRTQQEDSAVYLCASSLRQVVVGELFFGEGSRLTVL.

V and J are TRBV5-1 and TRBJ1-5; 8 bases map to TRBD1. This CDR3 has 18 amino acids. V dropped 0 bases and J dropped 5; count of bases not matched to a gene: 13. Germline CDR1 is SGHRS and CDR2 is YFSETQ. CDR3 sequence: CASSLGDVLFRGHQPQHF. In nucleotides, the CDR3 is TGCGCCAGCAGCTTGGGGGATGTACTTTTCAGGGGGCATCAGCCCCAGCATTTT. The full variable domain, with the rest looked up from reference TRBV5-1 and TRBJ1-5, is KAGVTQTPRYLIKTRGQQVTLSCSPISGHRSVSWYQQTPGQGLQFLFEYFSETQRNKGNFPGRFSGRQFSNSRSEMNVSTLELGDSALYLCASSLGDVLFRGHQPQHFGDGTRLSIL.

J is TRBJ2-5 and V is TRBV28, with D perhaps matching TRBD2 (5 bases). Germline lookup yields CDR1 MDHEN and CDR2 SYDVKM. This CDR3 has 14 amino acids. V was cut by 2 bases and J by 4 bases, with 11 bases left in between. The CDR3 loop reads CASSLGRRGETQYF. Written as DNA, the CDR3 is TGTGCCAGCAGTTTAGGGAGACGGGGAGAGACCCAGTACTTC.

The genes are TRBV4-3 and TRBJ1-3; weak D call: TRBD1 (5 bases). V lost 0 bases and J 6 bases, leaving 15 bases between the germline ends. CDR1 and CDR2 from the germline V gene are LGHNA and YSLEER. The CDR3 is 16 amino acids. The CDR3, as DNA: TGCGCCAGCAGCCAAGATCCGCCAGGGTGGATAAACACCATATATTTT. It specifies CASSQDPPGWINTIYF.

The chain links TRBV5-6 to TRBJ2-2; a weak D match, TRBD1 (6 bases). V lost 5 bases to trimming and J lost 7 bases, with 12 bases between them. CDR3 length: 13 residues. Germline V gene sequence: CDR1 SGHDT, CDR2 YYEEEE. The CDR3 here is CASRNRVDGELFF. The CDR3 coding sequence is TGTGCCAGCAGGAACAGGGTTGACGGGGAGCTGTTTTTT.

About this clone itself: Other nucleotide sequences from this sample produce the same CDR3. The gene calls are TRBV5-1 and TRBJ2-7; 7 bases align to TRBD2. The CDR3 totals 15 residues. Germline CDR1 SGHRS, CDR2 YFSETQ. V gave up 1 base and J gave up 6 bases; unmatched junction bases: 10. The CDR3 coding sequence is TGCGCCAGCAGCTTGAAAGGGACGGGGGGTTCCGAGCAGTACTTC. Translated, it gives CASSLKGTGGSEQYF.

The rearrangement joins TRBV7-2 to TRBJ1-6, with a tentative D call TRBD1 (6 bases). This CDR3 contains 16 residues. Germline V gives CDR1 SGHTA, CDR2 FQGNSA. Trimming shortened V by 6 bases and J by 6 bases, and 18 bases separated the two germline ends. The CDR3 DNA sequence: TGTGCCAGCAGTTCCAGATGGCCGGACAGTAATTCACCCCTCCACTTT. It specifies CASSSRWPDSNSPLHF.

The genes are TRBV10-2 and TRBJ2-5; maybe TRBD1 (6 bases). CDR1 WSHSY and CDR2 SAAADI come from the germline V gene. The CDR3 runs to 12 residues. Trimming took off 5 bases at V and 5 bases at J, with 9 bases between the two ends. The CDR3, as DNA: TGCGCCAGCAGTTCAGGGGTGGAGACCCAGTACTTC. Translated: CASSSGVETQYF.

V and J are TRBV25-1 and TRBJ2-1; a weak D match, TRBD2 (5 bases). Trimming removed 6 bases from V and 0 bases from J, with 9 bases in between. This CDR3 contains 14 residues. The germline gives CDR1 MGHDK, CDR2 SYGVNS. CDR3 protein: CASRPEGSYNEQFF. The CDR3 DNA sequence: TGTGCCAGCAGGCCAGAGGGCTCCTACAATGAGCAGTTCTTC.

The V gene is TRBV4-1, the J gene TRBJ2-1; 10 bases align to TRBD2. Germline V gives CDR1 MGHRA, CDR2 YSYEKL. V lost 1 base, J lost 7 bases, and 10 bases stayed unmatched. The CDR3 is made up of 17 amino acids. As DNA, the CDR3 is TGCGCCAGCAGCCAAGGTTCAGCGGGAGGGAGTGGGAATGAGCAGTTCTTC. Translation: CASSQGSAGGSGNEQFF.

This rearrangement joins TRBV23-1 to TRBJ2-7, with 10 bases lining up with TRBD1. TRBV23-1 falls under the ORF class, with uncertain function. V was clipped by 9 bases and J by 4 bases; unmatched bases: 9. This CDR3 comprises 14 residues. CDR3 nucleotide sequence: TGCGCCAGGACCCCGGGACAGGGGACTTACGAGCAGTACTTC. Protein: CARTPGQGTYEQYF.

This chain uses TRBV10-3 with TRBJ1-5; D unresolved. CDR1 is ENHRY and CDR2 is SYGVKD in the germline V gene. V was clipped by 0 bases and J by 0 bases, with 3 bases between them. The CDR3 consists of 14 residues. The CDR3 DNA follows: TGTGCCATCAGTGAGTCTCTTAGCAATCAGCCCCAGCATTTT. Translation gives CAISESLSNQPQHF.

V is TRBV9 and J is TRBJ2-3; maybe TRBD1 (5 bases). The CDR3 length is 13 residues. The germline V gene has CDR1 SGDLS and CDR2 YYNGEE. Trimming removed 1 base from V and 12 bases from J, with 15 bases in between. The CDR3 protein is CASSVTPGPYQYF. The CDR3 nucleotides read TGTGCCAGCAGCGTAACCCCAGGGCCCTATCAGTATTTT.

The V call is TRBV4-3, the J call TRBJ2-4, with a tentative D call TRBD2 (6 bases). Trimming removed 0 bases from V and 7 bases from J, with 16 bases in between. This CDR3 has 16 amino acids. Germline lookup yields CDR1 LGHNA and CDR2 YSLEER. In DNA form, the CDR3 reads TGCGCCAGCAGCCAAGACCCGTTGCGGGACCAGAACATTCAGTACTTC. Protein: CASSQDPLRDQNIQYF.

The CDR3, as DNA: TGCGCCAGCAGCTTGGGGGGACAGAACCAAGAGACCCAGTACTTC. It specifies CASSLGGQNQETQYF. The chain recombines TRBV5-1 with TRBJ2-5; 7 nucleotides align to TRBD1. V gave up 0 bases and J gave up 0 bases; unmatched junction bases: 2. The germline V gene has CDR1 SGHRS and CDR2 YFSETQ. CDR3 size: 15 residues.

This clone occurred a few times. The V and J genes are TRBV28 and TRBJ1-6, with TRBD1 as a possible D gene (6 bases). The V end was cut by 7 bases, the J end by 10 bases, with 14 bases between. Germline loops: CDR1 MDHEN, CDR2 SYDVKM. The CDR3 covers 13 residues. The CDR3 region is CASTLGGVSPLHF. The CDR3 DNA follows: TGTGCCAGCACCCTAGGGGGAGTGTCACCCCTCCACTTT.